What follows are 18 T cell receptor beta chains derived from one specimen sequenced in a study of T-cell memory formation after mild COVID-19. MiXCR, run by TCRdb on the 5' RACE reads, gives a single entry per CDR3 protein. This sample has around 45,000 distinct CDR3 sequences, with approximately 9.7% found just once. The material sequenced was PBMCs or a T cell subset sorted from them (not recorded which). Receptors were obtained from an adult woman who had mild COVID-19 (a few samples of this study predate the infection). Cell type and time point are not known.

The chain has TRBV11-2 and TRBJ2-1; D is undetermined. V was trimmed by 0 bases and J by 0 bases, leaving 6 bases between them. The germline CDR1 and CDR2 sequences are SGHAT and FQNNGV. This CDR3 spans 15 amino acids. This CDR3 reads CASSLDMSSYNEQFF. In DNA form, the CDR3 reads TGTGCCAGCAGCTTAGACATGAGCTCCTACAATGAGCAGTTCTTC.

This clonotype was recorded at least ten times. The J gene is TRBJ2-3, the V gene TRBV20-1; 10 bases align to TRBD2. Germline CDR1 and CDR2: DFQATT and SNEGSKA (reference sequence). V gave up 0 bases and J gave up 1 base; unmatched junction bases: 7. The CDR3 consists of 17 residues. The CDR3 region is CSARDARGTSGTDTQYF. CDR3 nucleotide sequence: TGCAGTGCTAGAGATGCTCGAGGGACTAGCGGCACAGATACGCAGTATTTT.

This clonotype was observed a handful of times. This chain uses TRBV3-1 with TRBJ2-2; 8 nucleotides align to TRBD2. The CDR3 runs to 15 residues. J was trimmed by 6 bases and V by 4 bases; bases with no gene match: 7. Germline loops: CDR1 LGHDT, CDR2 YNNKEL (reference sequence). CDR3 sequence (DNA): TGTGCCAGCAGCCCGACTAGCGCCCTTGCCGGGGAGCTGTTTTTT. As protein: CASSPTSALAGELFF.

This sequence joins TRBV5-5 and TRBJ1-1; D perhaps matches TRBD1 (5 bases). Trimming took off 0 bases at V and 4 bases at J, with 13 bases between the two ends. The CDR3 runs to 15 residues. Germline V CDR1 and CDR2: SGHKS, YYEKEE (reference sequence). The CDR3 protein is CASSLVWGLSTEAFF. CDR3 bases: TGTGCCAGCAGCTTGGTTTGGGGGTTGAGCACTGAAGCTTTCTTT.

This CDR3 is CASSPGHPYNEQFF. CDR3 DNA: TGCGCCAGCAGCCCGGGACACCCCTACAATGAGCAGTTCTTC. V and J are TRBV5-1 and TRBJ2-1, with D perhaps TRBD1 (6 bases). The germline V and J ends were trimmed by 4 bases and 2 bases, with 10 bases remaining between them. Germline-derived CDR1 and CDR2 are SGHRS and YFSETQ. This CDR3 is built from 14 residues.

This clonotype was seen at least ten times. The chain is built from TRBV6-5 and TRBJ2-2; the D is unclear. V was trimmed by 6 bases and J by 1 base, leaving 9 bases between them. The CDR3 totals 14 residues. Germline V CDR1 and CDR2: MNHEY, SVGAGI. The CDR3 DNA reads TGTGCCAGCAGAAAACCAGGGAACACCGGGGAGCTGTTTTTT. Residues: CASRKPGNTGELFF.

This clonotype was observed a few times. The chain joins TRBV6-2 or TRBV6-3 to TRBJ2-7, with TRBD1 matching over 7 bases. Per the germline V gene, CDR1 is MNHEY and CDR2 is SVGEGT. This CDR3 is built from 15 residues. Trimming removed 6 bases from V and 3 bases from J; junction bases left unmatched: 11. The CDR3: CASSHGLTGNYEQYF. The CDR3 region has the DNA TGTGCCAGCAGCCACGGGTTGACAGGGAACTACGAGCAGTACTTC.

This clonotype was counted at least ten times. The chain employs TRBV20-1 and TRBJ2-3; possible D gene TRBD1, 6 bases. The CDR3 has 13 residues. Looked up from germline, CDR1 is DFQATT and CDR2 is SNEGSKA (reference sequence). Trimming stripped 0 bases from V and 8 bases from J, with 12 bases between. The CDR3 bases are TGCAGTGCTAGAGATTTGGGGGCCGCTACGCAGTATTTT. Protein product: CSARDLGAATQYF.

This clonotype was detected only a few times. The rearrangement joins TRBV7-2 to TRBJ2-7; D might be TRBD1 (6 bases). V lost 5 bases and J 4 bases, leaving 15 bases between the germline ends. Germline CDR1 reads SGHTA; CDR2 reads FQGNSA. This CDR3 has 14 amino acids. As DNA, the CDR3 is TGTGCCAGCAGCCATAAGACAGGCATGTACGAGCAGTACTTC. Its translation: CASSHKTGMYEQYF.

This clonotype was counted at least ten times. This chain uses TRBV12-3 or TRBV12-4 with TRBJ1-1; no definite D call. This CDR3 is built from 12 residues. V was clipped by 8 bases and J by 4 bases, with 11 bases between them. Written as DNA, the CDR3 is TGTGCCAGCGGATTTGGGTCCACTGAAGCTTTCTTT. It translates to CASGFGSTEAFF.

Ten or more counts support this clonotype. V and J are TRBV11-3 and TRBJ2-3; 15 bases agree with TRBD2. The CDR3 has 15 residues. CDR1 and CDR2 (germline): SGHNT, YENEEA. Germline trimming cut 4 bases from V and 8 bases from J; bases unmatched to any gene: 4. The CDR3 spells CASSSRTSGRGTQYF. The CDR3 bases are TGTGCCAGCAGCTCCCGGACTAGCGGGAGGGGTACGCAGTATTTT. Variable domain in full (rest from reference TRBV11-3 and TRBJ2-3): EAGVVQSPRYKIIEKKQPVAFWCNPISGHNTLYWYLQNLGQGPELLIRYENEEAVDDSQLPKDRFSAERLKGVDSTLKIQPAELGDSAVYLCASSSRTSGRGTQYFGPGTRLTVL.

This clonotype was detected only a few times. The chain uses TRBV3-1 and TRBJ2-1; 11 bases are shared with TRBD2. The germline gives CDR1 LGHDT, CDR2 YNNKEL (reference sequence). This CDR3 comprises 16 residues. The ends lost 4 bases at V and 8 bases at J; junction bases unmatched: 10. CDR3 in DNA: TGTGCCAGCAGCCTATCAAGACTAGCGGGACGTCATGAGCAGTTCTTC. Its protein is CASSLSRLAGRHEQFF.

This clonotype has a handful of counts. The chain carries TRBV3-1 and TRBJ2-5, with a tentative D call TRBD2 (6 bases). The ends were cut back, 3 bases at V and 5 bases at J, with 16 bases in the middle. The CDR3 is 15 amino acids. Germline CDR1 is LGHDT and CDR2 is YNNKEL (reference sequence). CDR3 region: CASSQEGTKRETQYF. DNA of the CDR3: TGTGCCAGCAGCCAGGAGGGGACGAAAAGGGAGACCCAGTACTTC.

The chain is built from TRBV3-1 and TRBJ2-4, with TRBD2 matching 13 bases. The CDR3 sequence is 21 residues long. Per the germline V gene, CDR1 is LGHDT and CDR2 is YNNKEL (reference sequence). V was pared by 3 bases and J by 6 bases, with 20 bases of the junction left unmatched. CDR3 coding DNA: TGTGCCAGCAGCCAGGGGCCGGGACTAGCGGGACCTACCGGGTTGGTAAACATTCAGTACTTC. Residues: CASSQGPGLAGPTGLVNIQYF.

The CDR3 loop is CATSDSRLNQPQHF. CDR3 in DNA: TGTGCCACCAGTGATTCGAGACTAAATCAGCCCCAGCATTTT. The chain couples TRBV24-1 to TRBJ1-5; D ambiguous. V dropped 2 bases and J dropped 4 bases, with 8 bases sitting between them. Germline loops: CDR1 KGHDR, CDR2 SFDVKD. CDR3 length: 14 amino acids.

This clonotype has a handful of counts. The CDR3 DNA reads as TGCGCCAGCAGCTTGAACTCCGGGCTGCTGATGAACACTGAAGCTTTCTTT. Its protein is CASSLNSGLLMNTEAFF. The chain links TRBV5-1 to TRBJ1-1; no reliable D call. The germline V gene has CDR1 SGHRS and CDR2 YFSETQ. The CDR3 has 17 residues. The V and J ends lost 1 base and 0 bases respectively, with 16 bases between them.

This clonotype appeared a few times. This sequence joins TRBV18 and TRBJ2-3; D may be TRBD1 (6 bases). Germline assignment: CDR1 KGHSH and CDR2 LQKENI. The CDR3 sequence is 15 residues long. Trimming shortened V by 4 bases and J by 4 bases, and 15 bases separated the two germline ends. As DNA, the CDR3 is TGTGCCAGCTCACTTACAGGGCTCGGCGCAGATACGCAGTATTTT. Protein sequence: CASSLTGLGADTQYF.

This CDR3 reads CASSPRVAGEPEQFF. The CDR3 nucleotides read TGTGCCAGCAGCCCCCGGGTAGCGGGGGAGCCGGAGCAGTTCTTC. The J gene is TRBJ2-1, the V gene TRBV7-3, with TRBD2 matching 9 bases. The CDR3 is 15 amino acids. From germline, CDR1 is SGHTA and CDR2 FQGTGA. V was clipped by 5 bases and J by 10 bases; unmatched bases: 12.